This entry describes one T cell receptor beta chain. Clones were sequenced by immunoSEQ multiplex PCR, and TCRdb holds only the in-frame ones, with some missing. The sample consists of about 240,000 clones, around 90% of them appearing once. The sample comes from a study of blood T cell repertoires in COVID-19. V lost 4 bases to trimming and J lost 0 bases, with 12 bases between them. This CDR3 spans 15 amino acids. Germline CDR1 reads MNHEY; CDR2 reads SVGEGT. Sequencing was performed on peripheral blood. The J gene is TRBJ1-1, the V gene TRBV6-2 or TRBV6-3, with D possibly TRBD1 on 6 matching bases. This receptor was obtained from a woman between 65 and 79 years old with active or convalescent COVID-19. Here the CDR3 DNA reads TGTGCCAGCAGTTTCAGGGGAAGGATGAACACTGAAGCTTTCTTT. Protein: CASSFRGRMNTEAFF.